This T cell receptor beta chain was profiled in a study of T cell clones after liver transplantation. About the research overall: Pre-transplant mixed lymphocyte reactions yielded third-party-reactive TCRbeta sequences as comparators for graft-donor-reactive sequences. Three of the eight recipients were HCV-positive; the rest had non-autoimmune, non-viral transplant indications. Draws occurred before transplant, before withdrawal, and after complete or failed withdrawal.

Germline-derived CDR1 and CDR2 are SGHTA and FQGTGA. The CDR3 extends over 14 amino acids. Trimming took 3 bases from V and 5 from J, leaving 10 bases between them. Only in-frame clones appear in the TCRdb table, and some are missing; sequencing was by immunoSEQ multiplex PCR. The data hold around 75,000 clones, with 84% observed a single time. Sequenced material: CD4+ T cells from blood, taken around 50 months after liver transplant. The clonotype originates from a human patient who received a liver transplant. Some T cells may be the graft donor's. This chain links TRBV7-3 with TRBJ2-2, with D maybe TRBD1 (6 bases). The CDR3: CASSLGQQTGELFF. The CDR3 DNA is TGTGCCAGCAGCTTGGGACAACAGACCGGGGAGCTGTTTTTT.